These 17 T cell receptor beta chains share one sample of origin, sequenced in a study of molecular identifiers for immune sequencing clone quantification. A single record per CDR3 protein comes from TCRdb applying MiXCR to the PCR reads. The sample carries about 510,000 distinct CDR3 sequences, approximately 25% recorded once. The sequenced material came from naive CD8+ T cells from blood, with Jurkat cell RNA spiked in. The subset: FACS-sorted CD8+CD4-CCR7+CD45RA+ naive T cells. These receptors originate from a human donor in good health. Some libraries in this study had Jurkat cell RNA spiked in.

The rearrangement uses TRBV18 and TRBJ2-7, with D perhaps matching TRBD1 or TRBD2 (6 bases each). CDR1 and CDR2 from the germline V gene are KGHSH and LQKENI. Trimming pared 6 bases from V and 5 bases from J, leaving 20 bases between. CDR3 size: 15 residues. CDR3 amino acids: CASSISGQGTHEQYF. The CDR3 DNA sequence: TGTGCCAGCTCGATCAGCGGGCAGGGGACCCACGAGCAGTACTTC.

A word on this clonotype: A much larger clone is a single base away; this may be a read error. The V and J genes are TRBV6-1 and TRBJ1-1, with D perhaps TRBD1 (6 bases). The germline gives CDR1 MNHNS, CDR2 SASEGT. The CDR3 runs to 14 residues. CDR3: CASGQPDSNTEALF. The DNA for the CDR3 is TGTGCCAGCGGCCAACCGGACAGTAACACTGAAGCTCTCTTT.

This clonotype was picked up a small number of times. V usage is TRBV21-1 and J usage is TRBJ2-7; the table assigns TRBD1, which was not confirmed against the DNA. TRBV21-1 is an annotated pseudogene. This CDR3 is built from 16 residues. CDR3 region: CASSKGGHPYPYEQYF. CDR3 nucleotide sequence: TGTGCCAGCAGCAAAGGGGGACACCCCTATCCTTACGAGCAGTACTTC.

This clonotype was seen once. Given a much more abundant clone one base away, this may be a read error. V usage is TRBV6-5 and J usage is TRBJ1-1; D is ambiguous. The CDR3 has 15 amino acids. CDR1 is MNHEY, CDR2 SVGAGI, per germline. CDR3 nucleotide sequence: TGTGCCAGCGGTTACTCCGACGGATTGAACACTGAAGCTTTCTTT. Translated: CASGYSDGLNTEAFF.

The table lists this clonotype with a few counts. The chain has TRBV20-1 and TRBJ2-3, with D perhaps matching TRBD1 (6 bases). Germline lookup yields CDR1 DFQATT and CDR2 SNEGSKA (reference sequence). This CDR3 has 17 amino acids. V lost 0 bases, J lost 6 bases, and 22 bases lay in between. The CDR3 coding sequence is TGCAGTGCTAGAGATATGGTGGCTAGACAAACAGGGGATACGCAGTATTTT. Residues: CSARDMVARQTGDTQYF.

Many counts were recorded for this clonotype. This sequence joins TRBV13 and TRBJ2-3; maybe TRBD2 (6 bases). Per the germline V gene, CDR1 is PRHDT and CDR2 is FYEKMQ (reference sequence). V lost 0 bases and J 2 bases, leaving 15 bases between the germline ends. This CDR3 comprises 17 residues. The CDR3 here is CASSLGPPGTDTDTQYF. The CDR3 DNA reads TGTGCCAGCAGCTTAGGGCCACCCGGGACTGACACAGATACGCAGTATTTT.

This clonotype was seen only a few times. It may be a read error: a sequence one base away is much more abundant. The chain couples TRBV29-1 to TRBJ2-3, with D possibly being TRBD1 (5 bases). Germline lookup yields CDR1 SQVTM and CDR2 ANQGSEA. With 6 bases removed from V and 8 bases from J, the gap between germline ends came to 21 bases. CDR3 length: 14 amino acids. DNA for the CDR3: TGCAGCGTCCGCTCCCGCTTAGGGGCAGCTACGCAGTATTTT. Protein product: CSVRSRLGAATQYF.

CDR3 sequence: CASRRRTGELTDTQYF. The CDR3 DNA reads as TGTGCCAGCAGACGGCGGACAGGAGAACTCACAGATACGCAGTATTTT. This chain joins TRBV27 and TRBJ2-3; 7 positions agree with TRBD1. This CDR3 comprises 16 residues. V shed 6 bases and J 2 bases; nucleotides not matched to a gene: 11. The germline V gene has CDR1 MNHEY and CDR2 SMNVEV (reference sequence).

The genes are TRBV2 and TRBJ2-1, with 10 nucleotides matching TRBD1. The CDR3 extends over 15 amino acids. Trimming took 6 bases from V and 5 from J; bases not matched to a gene: 7. Per the germline V gene, CDR1 is SNHLY and CDR2 is FYNNEI. This CDR3 is CASRLGQGGNNEQFF. CDR3 DNA sequence: TGTGCCAGCAGGCTAGGACAGGGGGGGAACAATGAGCAGTTCTTC.

This clonotype has a handful of counts. The rearrangement uses TRBV30 and TRBJ2-7, with unresolved D. Germline V gene lookup returns CDR1 GTSNPN and CDR2 SVGIG (reference sequence). There are 11 residues in the CDR3. Trimming shortened V by 4 bases and J by 3 bases, and 7 bases separated the two germline ends. In nucleotides, the CDR3 is TGTGCCTGGACCGCTGACTACGAGCAGTACTTC. This codes for CAWTADYEQYF. Filled out from reference TRBV30 and TRBJ2-7, the complete variable domain reads SQTIHQWPATLVQPVGSPLSLECTVEGTSNPNLYWYRQAAGRGLQLLFYSVGIGQISSEVPQNLSASRPQDRQFILSSKKLLLSDSGFYLCAWTADYEQYFGPGTRLTVT.

This chain links TRBV9 with TRBJ2-2; no firm D call. Trimming took off 0 bases at V and 5 bases at J, with 8 bases between the two ends. Germline CDR1 and CDR2: SGDLS and YYNGEE. CDR3 length equals 14 residues. The CDR3 bases are TGTGCCAGCAGCGTAGCGTCAGATACCGGGGAGCTGTTTTTT. This sequence encodes CASSVASDTGELFF.

This clonotype turned up a few times. This chain connects TRBV28 to TRBJ2-7; D is ambiguous. Germline CDR1 reads MDHEN; CDR2 reads SYDVKM. The V and J ends lost 2 bases and 2 bases respectively, with 16 bases between them. This CDR3 spans 16 amino acids. The CDR3 sequence: CASSLVSKVFPYEQYF. In nucleotides, the CDR3 is TGTGCCAGCAGTTTAGTATCTAAGGTTTTTCCCTACGAGCAGTACTTC.

This clonotype has ten or more counts. This chain links TRBV6-2 or TRBV6-3 with TRBJ2-1, with D tentatively TRBD2 (5 bases). The CDR3 covers 12 residues. Trimming stripped 6 bases from V and 8 bases from J, with 11 bases between. Germline CDR1 reads MNHEY; CDR2 reads SVGEGT. In DNA, the CDR3 is TGTGCCAGCAGCGAAGTGGAGGATGAGCAGTTCTTC. As protein: CASSEVEDEQFF.

Turning to this clonotype: A read error is possible here, since a much larger clone lies one base away. V is TRBV14 and J is TRBJ1-1; D is unresolved. Trimming shortened V by 1 base and J by 0 bases, and 9 bases separated the two germline ends. The CDR3 runs 15 residues. Germline loops: CDR1 SGHDN, CDR2 FVKESK. The CDR3, as DNA: TGTGCCAGCAGCCAAGGGGTAGGGATGAACACTGAAGCTTTCTTT. The encoded protein is CASSQGVGMNTEAFF. Combining the CDR3 with reference TRBV14 and TRBJ1-1 gives the whole variable domain EAGVTQFPSHSVIEKGQTVTLRCDPISGHDNLYWYRRVMGKEIKFLLHFVKESKQDESGMPNNRFLAERTGGTYSTLKVQPAELEDSGVYFCASSQGVGMNTEAFFGQGTRLTVV.

This chain's CDR3 is CASSLVGAPDTQYF. The CDR3, as DNA: TGTGCCAGCAGTTTAGTGGGGGCCCCAGATACGCAGTATTTT. The chain has TRBV27 and TRBJ2-3, with D possibly being TRBD1 (6 bases). V was clipped by 2 bases and J by 4 bases, with 10 bases between them. Germline V lookup: CDR1 MNHEY, CDR2 SMNVEV (reference sequence). The CDR3 loop spans 14 amino acids.

The chain links TRBV10-2 to TRBJ2-6; D unclear. Trimming took off 0 bases at V and 0 bases at J, with 6 bases between the two ends. This CDR3 contains 16 residues. Germline lookup yields CDR1 WSHSY and CDR2 SAAADI. The CDR3, as DNA: TGCGCCAGCAGTGAGTCCCAACCCTCTGGGGCCAACGTCCTGACTTTC. This translates into CASSESQPSGANVLTF.

The genes are TRBV11-2 and TRBJ2-1, with 10 nucleotides matching TRBD1. The CDR3 is 17 residues long. The ends lost 1 base at V and 1 base at J; junction bases unmatched: 4. Per germline, CDR1 SGHAT and CDR2 FQNNGV. The CDR3 here is CASSLATGGFSYNEQFF. CDR3 nucleotide sequence: TGTGCCAGCAGCTTAGCGACAGGGGGCTTTTCCTACAATGAGCAGTTCTTC.